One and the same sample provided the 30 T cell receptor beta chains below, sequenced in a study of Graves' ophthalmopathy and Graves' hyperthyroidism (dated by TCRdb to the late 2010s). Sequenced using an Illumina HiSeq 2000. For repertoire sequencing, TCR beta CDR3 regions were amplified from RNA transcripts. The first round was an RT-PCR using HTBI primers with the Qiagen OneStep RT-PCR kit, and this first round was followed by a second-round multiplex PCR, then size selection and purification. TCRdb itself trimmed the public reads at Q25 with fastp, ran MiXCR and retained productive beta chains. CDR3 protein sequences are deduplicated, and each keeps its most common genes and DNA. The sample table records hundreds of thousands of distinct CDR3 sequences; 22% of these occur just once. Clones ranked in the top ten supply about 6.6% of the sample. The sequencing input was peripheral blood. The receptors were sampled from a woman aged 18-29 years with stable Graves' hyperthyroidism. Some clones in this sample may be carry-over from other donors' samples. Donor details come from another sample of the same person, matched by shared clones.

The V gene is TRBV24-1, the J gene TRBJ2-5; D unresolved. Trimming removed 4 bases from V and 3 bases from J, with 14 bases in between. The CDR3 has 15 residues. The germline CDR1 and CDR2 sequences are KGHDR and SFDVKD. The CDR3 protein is CATSDPRVPKETQYF. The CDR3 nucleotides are TGTGCCACCAGTGACCCACGCGTCCCCAAAGAGACCCAGTACTTC.

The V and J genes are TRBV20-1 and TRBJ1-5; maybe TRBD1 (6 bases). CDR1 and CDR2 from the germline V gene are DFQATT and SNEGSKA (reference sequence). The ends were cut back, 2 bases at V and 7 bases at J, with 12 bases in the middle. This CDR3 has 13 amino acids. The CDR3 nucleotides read TGCAGTGCTAGATCGGGGGCACGACAGCCCCAGCATTTT. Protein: CSARSGARQPQHF.

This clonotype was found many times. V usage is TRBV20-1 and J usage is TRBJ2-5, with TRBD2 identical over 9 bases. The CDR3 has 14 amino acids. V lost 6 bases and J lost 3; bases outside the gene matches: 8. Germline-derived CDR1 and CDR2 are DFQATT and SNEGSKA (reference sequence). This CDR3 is CSAIRPSGEETQYF. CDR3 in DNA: TGCAGTGCAATCCGTCCTAGCGGGGAAGAGACCCAGTACTTC.

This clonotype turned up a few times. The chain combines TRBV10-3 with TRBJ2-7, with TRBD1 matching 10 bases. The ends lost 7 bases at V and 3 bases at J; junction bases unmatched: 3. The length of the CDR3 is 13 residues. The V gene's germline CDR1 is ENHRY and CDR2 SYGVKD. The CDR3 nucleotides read TGTGCCATCAAAGGGACAGGGGACTACGAGCAGTACTTC. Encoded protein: CAIKGTGDYEQYF.

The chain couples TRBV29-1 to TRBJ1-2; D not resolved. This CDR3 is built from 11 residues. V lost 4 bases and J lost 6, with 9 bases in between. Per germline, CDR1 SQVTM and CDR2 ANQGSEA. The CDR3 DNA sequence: TGCAGCGTTGGGGAGCGTAATGGCTACACCTTC. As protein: CSVGERNGYTF.

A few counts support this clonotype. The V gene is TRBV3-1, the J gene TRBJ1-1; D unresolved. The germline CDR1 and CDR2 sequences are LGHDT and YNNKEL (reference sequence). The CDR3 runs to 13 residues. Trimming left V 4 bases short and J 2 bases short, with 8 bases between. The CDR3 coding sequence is TGTGCCAGCAGCCCTGAGAGAAACACTGAAGCTTTCTTT. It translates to CASSPERNTEAFF.

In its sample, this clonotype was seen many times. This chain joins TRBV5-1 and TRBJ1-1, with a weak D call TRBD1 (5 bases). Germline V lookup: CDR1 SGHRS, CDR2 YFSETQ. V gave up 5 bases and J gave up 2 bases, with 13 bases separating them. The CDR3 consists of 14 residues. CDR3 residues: CASSNGGQNTEAFF. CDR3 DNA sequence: TGCGCCAGCAGTAATGGCGGACAAAACACTGAAGCTTTCTTT.

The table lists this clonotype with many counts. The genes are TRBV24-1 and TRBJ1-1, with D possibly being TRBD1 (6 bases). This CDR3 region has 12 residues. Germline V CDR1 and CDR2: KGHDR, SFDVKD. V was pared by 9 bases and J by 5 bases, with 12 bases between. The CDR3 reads CATSRGDTEAFF. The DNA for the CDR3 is TGTGCCACCTCAAGGGGGGATACTGAAGCTTTCTTT.

The CDR3 loop is CASSEASNTEAFF. The CDR3 nucleotides read TGTGCCAGCTCCGAGGCATCGAACACTGAAGCTTTCTTT. The chain couples TRBV6-1 to TRBJ1-1; D gene uncertain. V shed 8 bases and J shed 1 base, with 11 bases lying between them. This CDR3 is built from 13 residues. From germline, CDR1 is MNHNS and CDR2 SASEGT.

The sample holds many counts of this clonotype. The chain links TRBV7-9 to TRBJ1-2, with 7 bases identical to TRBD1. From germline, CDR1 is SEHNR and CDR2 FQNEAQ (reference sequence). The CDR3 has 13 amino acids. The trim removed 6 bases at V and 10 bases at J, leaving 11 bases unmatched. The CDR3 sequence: CASSTPGGLDYTF. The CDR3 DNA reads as TGTGCCAGCAGTACCCCAGGGGGGCTAGACTACACCTTC.

The CDR3 loop is CASSDLGGVPQHF. As DNA, the CDR3 is TGTGCCAGCAGTGACCTAGGGGGAGTGCCCCAGCATTTT. This chain links TRBV6-1 with TRBJ1-5, with D perhaps TRBD1 (6 bases). V lost 3 bases to trimming and J lost 9 bases, with 12 bases between them. The CDR3 extends over 13 amino acids. CDR1 is MNHNS and CDR2 is SASEGT in the germline V gene.

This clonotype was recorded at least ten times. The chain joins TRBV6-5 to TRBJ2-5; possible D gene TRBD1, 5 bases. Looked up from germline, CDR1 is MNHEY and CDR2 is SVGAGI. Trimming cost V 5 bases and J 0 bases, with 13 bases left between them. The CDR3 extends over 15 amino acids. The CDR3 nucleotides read TGTGCCAGCAGTAACAGGTGGAATTACCAAGAGACCCAGTACTTC. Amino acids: CASSNRWNYQETQYF.

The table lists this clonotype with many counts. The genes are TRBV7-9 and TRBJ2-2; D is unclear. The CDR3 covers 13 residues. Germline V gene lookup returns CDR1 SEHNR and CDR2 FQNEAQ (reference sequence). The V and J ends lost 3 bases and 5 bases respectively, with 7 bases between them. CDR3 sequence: CASSFEGTGELFF. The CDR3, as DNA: TGTGCCAGCAGCTTCGAAGGGACCGGGGAGCTGTTTTTT. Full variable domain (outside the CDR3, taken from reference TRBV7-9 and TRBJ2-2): DTGVSQNPRHKITKRGQNVTFRCDPISEHNRLYWYRQTLGQGPEFLTYFQNEAQLEKSRLLSDRFSAERPKGSFSTLEIQRTEQGDSAMYLCASSFEGTGELFFGEGSRLTVL.

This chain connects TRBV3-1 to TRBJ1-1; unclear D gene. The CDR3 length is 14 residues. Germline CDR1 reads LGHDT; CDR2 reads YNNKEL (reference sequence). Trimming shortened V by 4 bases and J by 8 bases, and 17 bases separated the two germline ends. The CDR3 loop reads CASSLNEGLNEAFF. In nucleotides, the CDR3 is TGTGCCAGCAGCCTAAACGAAGGGTTAAACGAAGCTTTCTTT.

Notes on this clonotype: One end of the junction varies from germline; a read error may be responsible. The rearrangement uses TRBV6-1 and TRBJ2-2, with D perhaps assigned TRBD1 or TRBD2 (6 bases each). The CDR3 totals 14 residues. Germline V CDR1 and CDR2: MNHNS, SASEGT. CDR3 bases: TGTGCCAGCAGCCTGGAGGGGGTCACCGGGAAGCTGTTTTTT. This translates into CASSLEGVTGKLFF.

The CDR3 sequence is CASSLGFERLSYEQYF. The CDR3 DNA follows: TGCGCCAGCAGCTTGGGGTTCGAGCGTCTCTCCTACGAGCAGTACTTC. This chain uses TRBV5-1 with TRBJ2-7; D ambiguous. The CDR3 covers 16 residues. The germline gives CDR1 SGHRS, CDR2 YFSETQ. V was pared by 0 bases and J by 0 bases, with 13 bases between.

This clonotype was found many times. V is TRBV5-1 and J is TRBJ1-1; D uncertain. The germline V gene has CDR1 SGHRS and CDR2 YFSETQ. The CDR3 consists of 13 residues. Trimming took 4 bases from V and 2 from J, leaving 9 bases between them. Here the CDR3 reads CASSTRINTEAFF. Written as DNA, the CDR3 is TGCGCCAGCAGCACCAGGATCAACACTGAAGCTTTCTTT.

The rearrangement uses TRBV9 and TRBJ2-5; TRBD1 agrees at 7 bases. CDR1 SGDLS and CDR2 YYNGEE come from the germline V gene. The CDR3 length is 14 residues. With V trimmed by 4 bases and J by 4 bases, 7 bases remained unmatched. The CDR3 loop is CASSPGQVRETQYF. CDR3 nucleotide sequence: TGTGCCAGCAGCCCCGGACAGGTTCGAGAGACCCAGTACTTC.

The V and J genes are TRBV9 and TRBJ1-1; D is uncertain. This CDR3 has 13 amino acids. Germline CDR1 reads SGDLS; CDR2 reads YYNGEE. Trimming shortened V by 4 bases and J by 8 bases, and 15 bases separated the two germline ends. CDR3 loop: CASSPHPDSEAFF. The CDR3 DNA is TGTGCCAGCAGCCCGCACCCGGATTCGGAAGCTTTCTTT. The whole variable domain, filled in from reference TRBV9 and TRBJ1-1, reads DSGVTQTPKHLITATGQRVTLRCSPRSGDLSVYWYQQSLDQGLQFLIQYYNGEERAKGNILERFSAQQFPDLHSELNLSSLELGDSALYFCASSPHPDSEAFFGQGTRLTVV.

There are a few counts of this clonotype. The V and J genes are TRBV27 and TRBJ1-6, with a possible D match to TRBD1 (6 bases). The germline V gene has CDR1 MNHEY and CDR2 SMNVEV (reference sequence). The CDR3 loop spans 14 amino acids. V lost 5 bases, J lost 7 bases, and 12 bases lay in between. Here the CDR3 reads CASSHRESNSPLHF. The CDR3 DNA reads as TGTGCCAGCAGTCACAGGGAATCAAATTCACCCCTCCACTTT.

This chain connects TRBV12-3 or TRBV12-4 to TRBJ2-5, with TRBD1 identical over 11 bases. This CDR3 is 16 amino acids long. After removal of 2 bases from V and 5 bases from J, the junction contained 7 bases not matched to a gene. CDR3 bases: TGTGCCAGCAGTTTAACCCGGACAGGGGGCAGGGAGACCCAGTACTTC. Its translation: CASSLTRTGGRETQYF.

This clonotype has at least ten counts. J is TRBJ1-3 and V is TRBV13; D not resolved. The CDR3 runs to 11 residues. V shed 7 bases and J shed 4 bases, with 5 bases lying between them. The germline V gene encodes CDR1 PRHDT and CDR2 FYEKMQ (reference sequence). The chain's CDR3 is CASTFGNTIYF. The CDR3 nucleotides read TGTGCCAGCACCTTCGGAAACACCATATATTTT.

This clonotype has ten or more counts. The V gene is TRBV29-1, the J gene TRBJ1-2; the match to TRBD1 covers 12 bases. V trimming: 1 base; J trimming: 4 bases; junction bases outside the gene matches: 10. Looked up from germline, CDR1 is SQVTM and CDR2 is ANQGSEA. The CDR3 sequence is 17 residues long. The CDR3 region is CSVEGVGTGGASYGYTF. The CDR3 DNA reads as TGCAGCGTTGAAGGGGTCGGGACAGGGGGCGCCAGCTATGGCTACACCTTC.

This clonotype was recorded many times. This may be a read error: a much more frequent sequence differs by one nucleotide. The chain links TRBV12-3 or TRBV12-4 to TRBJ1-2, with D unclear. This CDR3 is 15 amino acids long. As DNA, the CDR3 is TGTGCCAGCAGTTTAATAGGTGTCACTAACTATAGCTACACCTTC. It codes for CASSLIGVTNYSYTF.

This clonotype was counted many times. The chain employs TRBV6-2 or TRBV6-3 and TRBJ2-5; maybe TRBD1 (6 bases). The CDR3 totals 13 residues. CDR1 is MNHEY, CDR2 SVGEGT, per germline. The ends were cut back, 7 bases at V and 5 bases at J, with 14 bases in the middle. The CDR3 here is CASTTQGDETQYF. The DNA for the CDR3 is TGTGCCAGCACCACACAGGGCGATGAGACCCAGTACTTC.

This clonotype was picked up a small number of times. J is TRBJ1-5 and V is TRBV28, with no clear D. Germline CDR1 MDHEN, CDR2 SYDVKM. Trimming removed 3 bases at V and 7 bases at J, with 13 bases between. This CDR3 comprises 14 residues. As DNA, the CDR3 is TGTGCCAGCAGTTTCCCCCTTGGGGTGCAGCCCCAGCATTTT. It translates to CASSFPLGVQPQHF. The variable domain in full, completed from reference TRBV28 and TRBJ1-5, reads DVKVTQSSRYLVKRTGEKVFLECVQDMDHENMFWYRQDPGLGLRLIYFSYDVKMKEKGDIPEGYSVSREKKERFSLILESASTNQTSMYLCASSFPLGVQPQHFGDGTRLSIL.

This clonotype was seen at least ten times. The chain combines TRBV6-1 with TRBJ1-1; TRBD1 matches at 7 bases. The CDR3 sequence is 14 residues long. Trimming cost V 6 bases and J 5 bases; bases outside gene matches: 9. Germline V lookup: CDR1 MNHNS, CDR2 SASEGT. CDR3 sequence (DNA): TGTGCCAGCAGCCCGGACAGGTATCCTACTGAAGCTTTCTTT. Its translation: CASSPDRYPTEAFF.

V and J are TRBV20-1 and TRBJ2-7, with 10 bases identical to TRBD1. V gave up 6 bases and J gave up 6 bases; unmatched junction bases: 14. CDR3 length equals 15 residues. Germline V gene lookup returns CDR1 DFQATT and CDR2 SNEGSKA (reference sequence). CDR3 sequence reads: CSAQGGQGILGEQYF. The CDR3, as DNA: TGCAGTGCGCAGGGGGGACAGGGGATTTTGGGCGAGCAGTACTTC.

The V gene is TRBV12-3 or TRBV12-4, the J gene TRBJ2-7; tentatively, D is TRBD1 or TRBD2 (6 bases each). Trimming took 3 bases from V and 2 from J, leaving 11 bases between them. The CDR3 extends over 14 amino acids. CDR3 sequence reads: CASSFRGVTYEQYF. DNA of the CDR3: TGTGCCAGCAGTTTTAGGGGGGTGACCTACGAGCAGTACTTC.

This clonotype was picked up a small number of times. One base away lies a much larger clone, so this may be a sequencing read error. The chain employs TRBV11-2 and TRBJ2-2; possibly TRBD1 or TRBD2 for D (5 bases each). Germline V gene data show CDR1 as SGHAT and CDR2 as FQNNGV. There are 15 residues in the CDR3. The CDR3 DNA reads TGTGCCAGCAGCTTAGCCGGGACGAACACCGGGGAGCTGTGTTTT. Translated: CASSLAGTNTGELCF.